The 14 T cell receptor beta chains below were found in one sample sequenced in a study of technical replicates of blood from several donors. Here immunoSEQ multiplex PCR was the method, and the copy in TCRdb shows in-frame clones only, minus some. Among about 70,000 clones listed, 92% were seen once. Sample: T cells isolated from PBMCs. The receptor set was obtained from a human donor in good health.

The CDR3 protein is CASSLAAGGYETQYF. In DNA form, the CDR3 reads TGCGCCAGCAGCTTGGCAGCGGGAGGTTACGAGACCCAGTACTTC. The chain is built from TRBV5-1 and TRBJ2-5; TRBD2 matches at 9 bases. Germline values: CDR1 SGHRS, CDR2 YFSETQ. The CDR3 runs 15 residues. The ends lost 0 bases at V and 5 bases at J; junction bases unmatched: 5. Looking up the rest from reference TRBV5-1 and TRBJ2-5 gives the full variable domain: KAGVTQTPRYLIKTRGQQVTLSCSPISGHRSVSWYQQTPGQGLQFLFEYFSETQRNKGNFPGRFSGRQFSNSRSEMNVSTLELGDSALYLCASSLAAGGYETQYFGPGTRLLVL.

The gene calls are TRBV27 and TRBJ2-7; D is unclear. The ends were cut back, 5 bases at V and 0 bases at J, with 14 bases in the middle. The CDR3 loop spans 15 amino acids. Per germline, CDR1 MNHEY and CDR2 SMNVEV (reference sequence). CDR3 coding DNA: TGTGCCAGCAGTCCACTCGACTTCAGCTCCTACGAGCAGTACTTC. This codes for CASSPLDFSSYEQYF.

The chain combines TRBV7-3 with TRBJ2-5; the match to TRBD1 covers 7 bases. The V gene end was trimmed by 8 bases and the J gene end by 0 bases; junction bases not matched to a gene: 3. The germline V gene encodes CDR1 SGHTA and CDR2 FQGTGA. The CDR3 loop spans 13 amino acids. The CDR3 sequence is CASGTAYQETQYF. In nucleotides, the CDR3 is TGTGCCAGCGGGACAGCTTACCAAGAGACCCAGTACTTC.

The chain joins TRBV6-6 to TRBJ1-1; D might be TRBD1 (6 bases). V was clipped by 6 bases and J by 3 bases, with 11 bases between them. CDR3 size: 13 residues. The germline CDR1 and CDR2 sequences are MNHNY and SVGAGI (reference sequence). The DNA for the CDR3 is TGTGCCAGCAGCGACAGGCTCTACACTGAAGCTTTCTTT. Amino acid sequence: CASSDRLYTEAFF.

The chain recombines TRBV9 with TRBJ2-5; 7 nucleotides align to TRBD2. Germline V gene data show CDR1 as SGDLS and CDR2 as YYNGEE. The CDR3 is 14 amino acids. Germline trimming cut 0 bases from V and 5 bases from J; bases unmatched to any gene: 4. CDR3 sequence: CASSVEGLGETQYF. The CDR3 nucleotides are TGTGCCAGCAGCGTAGAAGGACTAGGCGAGACCCAGTACTTC.

The rearrangement uses TRBV28 and TRBJ1-5; 7 bases map to TRBD1. This CDR3 spans 15 amino acids. Germline lookup yields CDR1 MDHEN and CDR2 SYDVKM. J gave up 4 bases and V 6 bases, and 9 bases lay outside the gene matches. The CDR3 nucleotides are TGTGCCAGCAGGAGGGAAGGGGGCACAAATCAGCCCCAGCATTTT. It encodes CASRREGGTNQPQHF.

DNA of the CDR3: TGCGCCAGCAGCCATCAGGGGCTCGGAACTTTTGAAGCTTTCTTT. Its protein product is CASSHQGLGTFEAFF. The chain has TRBV4-1 and TRBJ1-1, with a possible D match to TRBD1 (6 bases). From germline, CDR1 is MGHRA and CDR2 YSYEKL. Trimming took off 3 bases at V and 7 bases at J, with 18 bases between the two ends. The CDR3 is 15 amino acids.

The rearrangement joins TRBV11-3 to TRBJ1-2; perhaps TRBD1 as D (6 bases). Germline lookup yields CDR1 SGHNT and CDR2 YENEEA. The CDR3 length is 15 residues. Trimming cost V 0 bases and J 3 bases, with 11 bases left between them. The CDR3 bases are TGTGCCAGCAGCTTAGATCAGGGGACGGACTATGGCTACACCTTC. Protein: CASSLDQGTDYGYTF.

The V gene is TRBV5-1, the J gene TRBJ2-1; no reliable D call. CDR1 and CDR2 (germline): SGHRS, YFSETQ. Trimming pared 2 bases from V and 3 bases from J, leaving 15 bases between. This CDR3 is 16 amino acids long. CDR3: CASSLRGTVGYNEQFF. The CDR3 bases are TGCGCCAGCAGCTTAAGAGGTACTGTAGGCTACAATGAGCAGTTCTTC.

The sample holds a few counts of this clone. V is TRBV28 and J is TRBJ1-2; weak D call: TRBD1 (6 bases). CDR3 length: 15 amino acids. The V gene lost 6 bases and the J gene lost 1 base, with 15 bases spanning the gap. Per the germline V gene, CDR1 is MDHEN and CDR2 is SYDVKM. CDR3 in DNA: TGTGCCAGCAGCCCTAACAGGGCCTATAACTATGGCTACACCTTC. Translated, it gives CASSPNRAYNYGYTF.

The rearrangement joins TRBV5-4 to TRBJ1-3; D is undetermined. There are 14 residues in the CDR3. Trimming shortened V by 0 bases and J by 4 bases, and 8 bases separated the two germline ends. In germline, CDR1 is SGHNT, CDR2 YYREEE (reference sequence). The CDR3 DNA follows: TGTGCCAGCAGCTTGGTTAACAGCGGAAACACCATATATTTT. Translation gives CASSLVNSGNTIYF.

The gene calls are TRBV30 and TRBJ1-2, with D hard to call. Germline V gene lookup returns CDR1 GTSNPN and CDR2 SVGIG (reference sequence). The germline V and J ends were trimmed by 5 bases and 2 bases, with 12 bases remaining between them. CDR3 size: 13 residues. The CDR3 DNA reads as TGTGCCTGGGAGAACGGGATAAACTATGGCTACACCTTC. Its protein product is CAWENGINYGYTF. Together with reference TRBV30 and TRBJ1-2, the CDR3 gives the full variable domain: SQTIHQWPATLVQPVGSPLSLECTVEGTSNPNLYWYRQAAGRGLQLLFYSVGIGQISSEVPQNLSASRPQDRQFILSSKKLLLSDSGFYLCAWENGINYGYTFGSGTRLTVV.

This clone was counted once. The V and J genes are TRBV6-1 and TRBJ2-7; D perhaps matches TRBD1 (6 bases). Trimming left V 4 bases short and J 3 bases short, with 13 bases between. CDR1 is MNHNS and CDR2 is SASEGT in the germline V gene. The CDR3 is 14 residues long. CDR3 coding DNA: TGTGCCAGCAGTGGAACCGGGACACACTACGAGCAGTACTTC. As protein: CASSGTGTHYEQYF.

V is TRBV11-2 and J is TRBJ2-7, with D perhaps matching TRBD1 (5 bases). Trimming stripped 4 bases from V and 7 bases from J, with 17 bases between. The CDR3 totals 14 residues. Per the germline V gene, CDR1 is SGHAT and CDR2 is FQNNGV. Here the CDR3 reads CASSSPRAGLEQYF. The CDR3 DNA reads TGTGCCAGCAGCTCCCCTAGAGCAGGGCTAGAGCAGTACTTC.